The 27 T cell receptor beta chains presented below share a single source sample, sequenced in a study of T cells in Graves' hyperthyroidism and ophthalmopathy. RNA transcripts provided the source from which TCR beta CDR3 regions were amplified. The study used the HTBI primer set for a first-round RT-PCR of the TCR CDR3. MiXCR, applied by TCRdb to the multiplex PCR reads, yields one record per CDR3 protein. The sample lists 500,000 to 750,000 distinct CDR3 sequences, more than 13% occurring once. Sequencing used blood. The receptors derive from a woman under 30 with Graves' ophthalmopathy.

A note on this clonotype: This may arise from a read error, as a much more abundant clone is one base away. V and J are TRBV30 and TRBJ1-5; possible D gene TRBD1, 5 bases. The CDR3 is made up of 14 amino acids. Germline CDR1 and CDR2: GTSNPN and SVGIG (reference sequence). Trimming left V 0 bases short and J 6 bases short, with 12 bases between. The CDR3 here is CAWSVPAGIQPQHF. The DNA of the CDR3 is TGTGCCTGGAGTGTACCGGCAGGGATTCAGCCCCAGCATTTT.

CDR3 amino acids: CASSAGTGGKHNQPQHF. The DNA for the CDR3 is TGTGCCAGCAGCGCTGGGACAGGGGGCAAGCACAATCAGCCCCAGCATTTT. This rearrangement joins TRBV28 to TRBJ1-5; 12 positions match TRBD1. Germline assignment: CDR1 MDHEN and CDR2 SYDVKM. The V gene end was trimmed by 6 bases and the J gene end by 3 bases; junction bases not matched to a gene: 9. CDR3 size: 17 residues.

This clonotype was detected many times. This chain uses TRBV20-1 with TRBJ2-5, with 7 bases fitting TRBD2. Trimming removed 4 bases from V and 5 bases from J; junction bases left unmatched: 16. CDR3 length equals 16 residues. Germline CDR1 is DFQATT and CDR2 is SNEGSKA (reference sequence). The CDR3 here is CSAMAAGGSAWETQYF. As DNA, the CDR3 is TGCAGTGCTATGGCGGCTGGCGGGAGTGCTTGGGAGACCCAGTACTTC.

This clonotype was observed at least ten times. The chain joins TRBV7-8 to TRBJ2-3, with 11 bases aligning to TRBD2. Germline V gene lookup returns CDR1 SGHVS and CDR2 FQNEAQ. V lost 3 bases to trimming and J lost 1 base; unmatched junction nucleotides: 6. The CDR3 length is 17 residues. The CDR3: CASSFVAGGPRTDTQYF. The CDR3 bases are TGTGCCAGCAGCTTCGTAGCGGGAGGGCCGCGCACAGATACGCAGTATTTT.

The gene calls are TRBV29-1 and TRBJ1-2; D unclear. There are 13 residues in the CDR3. Per germline, CDR1 SQVTM and CDR2 ANQGSEA. V was pared by 4 bases and J by 4 bases, with 13 bases between. This chain's CDR3 is CSVGEGDGYGYTF. The CDR3 DNA reads TGCAGCGTTGGTGAAGGCGATGGCTATGGCTACACCTTC.

This clonotype was recorded a few times. The chain uses TRBV29-1 and TRBJ1-2; 8 bases are shared with TRBD1. With 0 bases clipped from V and 5 bases from J, the junction kept 5 bases outside the gene matches. Per the germline V gene, CDR1 is SQVTM and CDR2 is ANQGSEA. The CDR3 consists of 14 residues. CDR3 in DNA: TGCAGCGTTGAAGAAGACTACAGGGGGTATGGCTACACCTTC. This encodes CSVEEDYRGYGYTF.

In this sample, this clonotype turned up a few times. CDR3 in DNA: TGTGCCATCAGGACTATTGGTCAGGGGGCCGGGACTGAAGCTTTCTTT. Amino acid sequence: CAIRTIGQGAGTEAFF. The chain employs TRBV10-3 and TRBJ1-1; 8 bases are shared with TRBD1. With 6 bases clipped from V and 5 bases from J, the junction kept 14 bases outside the gene matches. CDR1 is ENHRY, CDR2 SYGVKD, per germline. The CDR3 covers 16 residues.

The chain combines TRBV6-5 with TRBJ1-6, with D uncertain. V was shortened by 2 bases and J by 3 bases, with 17 bases between the two germline ends. This CDR3 comprises 18 residues. CDR1 is MNHEY, CDR2 SVGAGI, per germline. CDR3 sequence reads: CASSYPDLTAVYNSPLHF. The CDR3, as DNA: TGTGCCAGCAGTTACCCCGACCTGACGGCTGTCTATAATTCACCCCTCCACTTT.

This clonotype was counted at least ten times. This chain links TRBV6-1 with TRBJ2-1; perhaps TRBD1 as D (5 bases). The V gene lost 8 bases and the J gene lost 7 bases, with 24 bases spanning the gap. Germline V gene sequence: CDR1 MNHNS, CDR2 SASEGT. This CDR3 has 16 amino acids. The CDR3 protein is CASHHLPDTKGNEQFF. The CDR3 DNA sequence: TGTGCCAGCCACCATTTGCCGGACACCAAAGGGAATGAGCAGTTCTTC.

This clonotype occurred many times. V is TRBV7-2 and J is TRBJ2-7; possibly TRBD2 for D (5 bases). The CDR3 has 16 amino acids. Germline CDR1 SGHTA, CDR2 FQGNSA. The germline V and J ends were trimmed by 1 base and 5 bases, with 18 bases remaining between them. CDR3 bases: TGTGCCAGCAGCTTAGAGCGGCAGAGTGCTCGGGACGAGCAGTACTTC. It encodes CASSLERQSARDEQYF.

V is TRBV27 and J is TRBJ2-7, with D tentatively TRBD1 (5 bases). Trimming took off 8 bases at V and 0 bases at J, with 14 bases between the two ends. Germline V gene lookup returns CDR1 MNHEY and CDR2 SMNVEV (reference sequence). There are 14 residues in the CDR3. The CDR3 DNA is TGTGCCAGCGTCCGGACACCAACCTCCTACGAGCAGTACTTC. Residues: CASVRTPTSYEQYF.

Note on this clonotype: Just one base apart from a much larger clone, this may be a read error. The chain is built from TRBV3-1 and TRBJ2-5, with D hard to call. Judging by the DNA end, TRBJ2-1 fits better; the J call may be wrong. Germline V CDR1 and CDR2: LGHDT, YNNKEL (reference sequence). The CDR3 length is 15 residues. CDR3 nucleotides: TGTGCCAGCAGCCAAGATCCCGGCCACCAAGAGACCCAGTTCTTC. This codes for CASSQDPGHQETQFF.

In this sample, this clonotype turned up many times. V is TRBV11-1 and J is TRBJ2-3; TRBD2 might be the D (6 bases). The V gene's germline CDR1 is SGHAT and CDR2 FQDESV (reference sequence). V was trimmed by 5 bases and J by 2 bases, leaving 14 bases between them. This CDR3 spans 15 amino acids. CDR3 nucleotides: TGTGCCAGCAGCAACCCGGGACTTATCACAGATACGCAGTATTTT. This encodes CASSNPGLITDTQYF.

This clonotype was found many times. The chain carries TRBV29-1 and TRBJ2-7; no clear D gene. Germline CDR1 and CDR2: SQVTM and ANQGSEA. This CDR3 spans 13 amino acids. Trimming took 5 bases from V and 2 from J, leaving 13 bases between them. The CDR3 DNA reads TGCAGCGTTCTGGATATAGGTCCCTACGAGCAGTACTTC. Protein sequence: CSVLDIGPYEQYF.

The genes are TRBV7-9 and TRBJ1-1; D is perhaps TRBD1 (5 bases). From germline, CDR1 is SEHNR and CDR2 FQNEAQ (reference sequence). CDR3 size: 16 residues. Trimming pared 5 bases from V and 2 bases from J, leaving 18 bases between. The CDR3 nucleotides are TGTGCCAGCAGCCCAGCCCCGGGGGTCCGCAACACTGAAGCTTTCTTT. Protein product: CASSPAPGVRNTEAFF.

This sequence joins TRBV5-6 and TRBJ2-1, with a tentative D call TRBD2 (6 bases). Trimming left V 3 bases short and J 0 bases short, with 13 bases between. Germline-derived CDR1 and CDR2 are SGHDT and YYEEEE. The CDR3 covers 16 residues. CDR3 bases: TGTGCCAGCAGCTCCACGACTAGTTTCTCCTACAATGAGCAGTTCTTC. This translates into CASSSTTSFSYNEQFF.

This clonotype was picked up a small number of times. The genes are TRBV20-1 and TRBJ2-7; 7 positions match TRBD2. Germline CDR1 reads DFQATT; CDR2 reads SNEGSKA (reference sequence). There are 14 residues in the CDR3. V gave up 0 bases and J gave up 2 bases; unmatched junction bases: 4. CDR3 sequence reads: CSARDHRGAYEQYF. Here the CDR3 DNA reads TGCAGTGCTAGAGATCATCGGGGGGCCTACGAGCAGTACTTC.

There are a few counts of this clonotype. The chain has TRBV4-1 and TRBJ2-7; no clear D. The CDR3 consists of 17 residues. CDR1 MGHRA and CDR2 YSYEKL come from the germline V gene. V was trimmed by 0 bases and J by 4 bases, leaving 19 bases between them. The CDR3 is CASSQDQGGYLIYEQYF. The CDR3 coding sequence is TGCGCCAGCAGCCAAGATCAAGGCGGCTACCTTATTTACGAGCAGTACTTC.

This clonotype was seen repeatedly, ten times or more. The V and J genes are TRBV20-1 and TRBJ2-5; tentative D call: TRBD1 (8 bases). Trimming cost V 6 bases and J 3 bases, with 26 bases left between them. CDR1 and CDR2 (germline): DFQATT, SNEGSKA (reference sequence). CDR3 length: 17 amino acids. For the CDR3, the DNA is TGCAGTGCCATCGACAGGGGTGTTTGGGGGGGAGAAGAGACCCAGTACTTC. Amino acids: CSAIDRGVWGGEETQYF.

This clonotype has a count of ten or more. The genes are TRBV9 and TRBJ2-1; 8 bases are shared with TRBD1. This CDR3 has 16 amino acids. V shed 5 bases, J shed 2 bases, and the junction held 9 bases outside the gene matches. From germline, CDR1 is SGDLS and CDR2 YYNGEE. The CDR3 loop reads CASSGATDRAYNEQFF. CDR3 DNA sequence: TGTGCCAGCAGTGGGGCTACGGACAGGGCCTACAATGAGCAGTTCTTC.

This sequence joins TRBV5-4 and TRBJ1-1; D call uncertain. The CDR3 has 13 residues. V was shortened by 4 bases and J by 3 bases, with 10 bases between the two germline ends. CDR1 is SGHNT and CDR2 is YYREEE in the germline V gene (reference sequence). CDR3 amino acids: CASSSQRDTEAFF. The CDR3 region has the DNA TGTGCCAGCAGCAGCCAGCGGGACACTGAAGCTTTCTTT. The complete variable domain, with remaining parts taken from reference TRBV5-4 and TRBJ1-1, reads ETGVTQSPTHLIKTRGQQVTLRCSSQSGHNTVSWYQQALGQGPQFIFQYYREEENGRGNFPPRFSGLQFPNYSSELNVNALELDDSALYLCASSSQRDTEAFFGQGTRLTVV.

A few counts support this clonotype. J is TRBJ2-7 and V is TRBV7-6; a weak D match, TRBD2 (6 bases). Between the trimmed V and J ends, which lost 2 bases and 0 bases, there was a span of 11 bases. Germline CDR1 reads SGHVS; CDR2 reads FNYEAQ. The CDR3 runs 15 residues. As DNA, the CDR3 is TGTGCCAGCAGCTTAATAGCGGAGAGCTCCTACGAGCAGTACTTC. Translation gives CASSLIAESSYEQYF.

In regard to this clonotype: This may come from a read error, since a much larger clone is one base off. CDR3 sequence (DNA): TGTGCCAGCAGTGGTGAGGCAGGGTCTTCAGAGACCCAGTACTTC. Protein: CASSGEAGSSETQYF. This chain uses TRBV12-3 or TRBV12-4 with TRBJ2-5; TRBD1 is a possible D gene (5 bases). Trimming removed 5 bases at V and 4 bases at J, with 17 bases between. The CDR3 is 15 residues long.

This clonotype was seen more than once but under ten times. It may be a read error: a sequence one base away is much more abundant. The chain carries TRBV2 and TRBJ1-2; D perhaps matches TRBD1 (5 bases). The germline V gene encodes CDR1 SNHLY and CDR2 FYNNEI. There are 13 residues in the CDR3. The CDR3 protein is CVSSETPWGGYTF. The DNA for the CDR3 is TGTGTCAGCAGTGAAACCCCTTGGGGGGGCTACACCTTC.

This clonotype occurred a few times. The chain employs TRBV6-1 and TRBJ1-1; 7 bases match TRBD1. Germline lookup yields CDR1 MNHNS and CDR2 SASEGT. The CDR3 runs to 14 residues. After removal of 5 bases from V and 5 bases from J, the junction contained 8 bases not matched to a gene. This CDR3 is CASSMTGRGTEAFF. The CDR3 coding sequence is TGTGCCAGCAGTATGACAGGGAGGGGGACTGAAGCTTTCTTT.

A note on this clonotype: No conserved phenylalanine or tryptophan ends this CDR3, so it is likely a read error. This rearrangement joins TRBV20-1 to TRBJ1-2, with a tentative D call TRBD1 (6 bases). This CDR3 has 16 residues. Germline CDR1 is DFQATT and CDR2 is SNEGSKA (reference sequence). The V gene lost 5 bases and the J gene lost 0 bases, with 19 bases spanning the gap. CDR3 residues: CSAGGQSPSANYGYTS. Here the CDR3 DNA reads TGCAGTGCTGGGGGGCAGTCCCCCTCGGCTAACTATGGCTACACCTCC.

This clonotype has a count of ten or more. The gene calls are TRBV30 and TRBJ2-5; D uncertain. This CDR3 comprises 10 residues. The V end lost 2 bases, the J end lost 5 bases, and 3 bases lay between the germline ends. CDR1 is GTSNPN, CDR2 SVGIG, per germline (reference sequence). The CDR3 DNA is TGTGCCTGGAGTATGGAGACCCAGTACTTC. Translation: CAWSMETQYF.